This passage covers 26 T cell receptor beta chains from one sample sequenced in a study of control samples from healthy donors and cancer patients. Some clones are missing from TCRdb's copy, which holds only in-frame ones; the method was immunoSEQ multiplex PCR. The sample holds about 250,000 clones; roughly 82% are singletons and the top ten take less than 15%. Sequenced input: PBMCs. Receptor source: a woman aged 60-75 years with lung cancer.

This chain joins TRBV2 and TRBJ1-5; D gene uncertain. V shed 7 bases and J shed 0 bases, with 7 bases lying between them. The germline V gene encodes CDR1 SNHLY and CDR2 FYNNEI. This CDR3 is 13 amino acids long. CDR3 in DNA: TGTGCCAGCAACGGTCTTAGCAATCAGCCCCAGCATTTT. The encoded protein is CASNGLSNQPQHF.

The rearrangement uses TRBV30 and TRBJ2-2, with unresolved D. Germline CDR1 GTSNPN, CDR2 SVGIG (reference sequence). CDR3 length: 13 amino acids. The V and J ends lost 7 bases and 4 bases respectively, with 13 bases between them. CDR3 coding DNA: TGTGCCTACAGTAGGATGGGCACCGGGGAGCTGTTTTTT. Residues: CAYSRMGTGELFF.

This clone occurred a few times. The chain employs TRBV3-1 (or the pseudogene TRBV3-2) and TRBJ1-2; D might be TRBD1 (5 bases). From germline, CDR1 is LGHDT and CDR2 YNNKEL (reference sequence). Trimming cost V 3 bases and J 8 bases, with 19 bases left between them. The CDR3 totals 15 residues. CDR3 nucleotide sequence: TGTGCCAGCAGCCAGGCCGGGACGAGCGGTCGGGGCTACACCTTC. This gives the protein CASSQAGTSGRGYTF.

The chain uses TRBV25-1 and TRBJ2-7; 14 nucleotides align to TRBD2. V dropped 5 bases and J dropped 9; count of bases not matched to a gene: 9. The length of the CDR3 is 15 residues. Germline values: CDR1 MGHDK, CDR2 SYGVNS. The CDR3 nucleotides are TGTGCCAGCAGTCTGACTAGCGGGAGGGATCCCCCGCAGTACTTC. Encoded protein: CASSLTSGRDPPQYF.

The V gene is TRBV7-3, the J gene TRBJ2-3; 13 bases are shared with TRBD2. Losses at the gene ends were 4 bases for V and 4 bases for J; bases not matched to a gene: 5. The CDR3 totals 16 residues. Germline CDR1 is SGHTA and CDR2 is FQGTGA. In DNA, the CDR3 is TGTGCCAGCAGCTCCGGACTAGCGGGAGCAGCAGATACGCAGTATTTT. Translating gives CASSSGLAGAADTQYF. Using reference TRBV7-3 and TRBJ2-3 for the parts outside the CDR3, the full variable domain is GAGVSQTPSNKVTEKGKYVELRCDPISGHTALYWYRQSLGQGPEFLIYFQGTGAADDSGLPNDRFFAVRPEGSVSTLKIQRTERGDSAVYLCASSSGLAGAADTQYFGPGTRLTVL.

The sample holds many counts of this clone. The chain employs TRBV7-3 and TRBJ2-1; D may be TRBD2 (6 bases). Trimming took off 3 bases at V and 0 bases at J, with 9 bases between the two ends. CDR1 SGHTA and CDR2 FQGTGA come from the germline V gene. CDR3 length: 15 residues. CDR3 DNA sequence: TGTGCCAGCAGCTTGGGACTGAGCTCCTACAATGAGCAGTTCTTC. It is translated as CASSLGLSSYNEQFF.

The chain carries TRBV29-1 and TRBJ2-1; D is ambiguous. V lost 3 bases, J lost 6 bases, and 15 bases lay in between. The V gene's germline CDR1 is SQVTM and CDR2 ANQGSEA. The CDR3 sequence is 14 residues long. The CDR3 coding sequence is TGCAGCGTTGACGGCCAGCCCCATCGCAATGAGCAGTTCTTC. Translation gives CSVDGQPHRNEQFF.

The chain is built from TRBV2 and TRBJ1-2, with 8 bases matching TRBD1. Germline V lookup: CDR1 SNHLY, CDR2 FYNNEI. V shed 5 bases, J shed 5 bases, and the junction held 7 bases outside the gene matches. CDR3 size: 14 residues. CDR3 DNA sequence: TGTGCCAGCAGTCAAAGGACAGGGAAGTATGGCTACACCTTC. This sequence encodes CASSQRTGKYGYTF. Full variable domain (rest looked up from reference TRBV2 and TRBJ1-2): EPEVTQTPSHQVTQMGQEVILRCVPISNHLYFYWYRQILGQKVEFLVSFYNNEISEKSEIFDDQFSVERPDGSNFTLKIRSTKLEDSAMYFCASSQRTGKYGYTFGSGTRLTVV.

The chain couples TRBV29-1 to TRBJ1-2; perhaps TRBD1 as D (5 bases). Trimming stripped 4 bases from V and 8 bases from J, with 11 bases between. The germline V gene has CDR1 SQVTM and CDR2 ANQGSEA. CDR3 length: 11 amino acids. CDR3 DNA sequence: TGCAGCGTTGTTGGGGCGCAGGGCTACACCTTC. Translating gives CSVVGAQGYTF.

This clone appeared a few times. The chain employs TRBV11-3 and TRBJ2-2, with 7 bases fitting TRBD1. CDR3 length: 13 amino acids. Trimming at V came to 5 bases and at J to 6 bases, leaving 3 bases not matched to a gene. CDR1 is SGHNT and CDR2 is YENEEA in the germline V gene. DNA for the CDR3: TGTGCCAGCAGCCAAGACAGGGCCGGGGAGCTGTTTTTT. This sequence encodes CASSQDRAGELFF.

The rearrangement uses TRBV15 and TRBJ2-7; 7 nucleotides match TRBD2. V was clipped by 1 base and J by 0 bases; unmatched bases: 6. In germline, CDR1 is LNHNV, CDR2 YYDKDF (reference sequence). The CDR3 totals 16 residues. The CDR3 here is CATSRGGGGGSYEQYF. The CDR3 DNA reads TGTGCCACCAGCAGAGGGGGCGGGGGAGGCTCCTACGAGCAGTACTTC.

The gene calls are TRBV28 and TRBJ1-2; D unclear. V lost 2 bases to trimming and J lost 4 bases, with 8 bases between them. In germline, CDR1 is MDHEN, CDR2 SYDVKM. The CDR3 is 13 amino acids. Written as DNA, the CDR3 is TGTGCCAGCAGTTTAGCTGGGGTCTATGGCTACACCTTC. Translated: CASSLAGVYGYTF.

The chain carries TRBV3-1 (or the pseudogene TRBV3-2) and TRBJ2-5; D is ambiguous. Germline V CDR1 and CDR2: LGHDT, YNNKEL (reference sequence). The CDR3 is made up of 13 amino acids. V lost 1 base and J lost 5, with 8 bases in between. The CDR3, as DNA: TGTGCCAGCAGCCAAGCCAGACGGGAGACCCAGTACTTC. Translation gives CASSQARRETQYF.

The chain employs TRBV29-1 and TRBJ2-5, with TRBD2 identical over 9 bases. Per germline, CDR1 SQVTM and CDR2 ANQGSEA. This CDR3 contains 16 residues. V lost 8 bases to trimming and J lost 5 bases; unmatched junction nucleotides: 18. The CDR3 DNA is TGCAGCACCTGGACGGGGACTAGCATTATCCGGGAGACCCAGTACTTC. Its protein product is CSTWTGTSIIRETQYF.

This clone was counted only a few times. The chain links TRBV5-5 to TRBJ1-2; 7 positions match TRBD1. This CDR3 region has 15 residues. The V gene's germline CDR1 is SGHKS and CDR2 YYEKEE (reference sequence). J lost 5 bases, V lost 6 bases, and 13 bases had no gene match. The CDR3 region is CASIFSTGTEYGYTF. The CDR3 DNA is TGTGCCAGCATCTTTTCTACCGGGACAGAATATGGCTACACCTTC.

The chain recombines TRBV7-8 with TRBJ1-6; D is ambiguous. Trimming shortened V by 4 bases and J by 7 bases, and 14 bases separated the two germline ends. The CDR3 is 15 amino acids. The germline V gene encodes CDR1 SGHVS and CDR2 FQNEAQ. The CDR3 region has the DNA TGTGCCAGCAGCTCAGCAAGGCTGACAAATTCACCCCTCCACTTT. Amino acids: CASSSARLTNSPLHF.

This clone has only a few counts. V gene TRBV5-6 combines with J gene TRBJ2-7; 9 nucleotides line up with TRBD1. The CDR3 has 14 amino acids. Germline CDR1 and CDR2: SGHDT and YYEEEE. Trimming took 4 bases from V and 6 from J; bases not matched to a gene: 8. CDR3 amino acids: CASSVRDRVPEQYF. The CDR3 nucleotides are TGTGCCAGCAGCGTTCGGGACAGGGTTCCCGAGCAGTACTTC.

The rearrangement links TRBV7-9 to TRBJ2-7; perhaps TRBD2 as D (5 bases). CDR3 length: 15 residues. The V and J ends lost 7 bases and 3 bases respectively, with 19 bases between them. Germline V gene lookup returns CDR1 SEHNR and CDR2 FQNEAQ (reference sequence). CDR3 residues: CASTLPSGLDYEQYF. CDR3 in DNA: TGTGCCAGCACCCTCCCATCCGGACTCGACTACGAGCAGTACTTC.

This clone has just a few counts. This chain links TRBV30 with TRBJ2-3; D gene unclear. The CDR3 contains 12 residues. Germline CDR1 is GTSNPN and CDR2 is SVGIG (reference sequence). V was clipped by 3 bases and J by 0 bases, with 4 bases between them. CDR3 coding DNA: TGTGCCTGGAGACCTAGCACAGATACGCAGTATTTT. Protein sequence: CAWRPSTDTQYF. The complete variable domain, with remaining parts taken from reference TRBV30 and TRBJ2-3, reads SQTIHQWPATLVQPVGSPLSLECTVEGTSNPNLYWYRQAAGRGLQLLFYSVGIGQISSEVPQNLSASRPQDRQFILSSKKLLLSDSGFYLCAWRPSTDTQYFGPGTRLTVL.

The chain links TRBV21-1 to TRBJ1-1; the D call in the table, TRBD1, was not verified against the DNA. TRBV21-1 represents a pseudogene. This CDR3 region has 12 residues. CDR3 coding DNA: TGTGCCGAGGGGGCGGGACAGGGTGAAACTTTCTTT. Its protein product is CAEGAGQGETFF.

The CDR3 reads CAWRNYNEQFF. The DNA of the CDR3 is TGTGCCTGGAGAAATTACAATGAGCAGTTCTTC. The chain links TRBV30 to TRBJ2-1, with D uncertain. CDR3 length: 11 amino acids. V lost 3 bases to trimming and J lost 4 bases, with 4 bases between them. From germline, CDR1 is GTSNPN and CDR2 SVGIG (reference sequence).

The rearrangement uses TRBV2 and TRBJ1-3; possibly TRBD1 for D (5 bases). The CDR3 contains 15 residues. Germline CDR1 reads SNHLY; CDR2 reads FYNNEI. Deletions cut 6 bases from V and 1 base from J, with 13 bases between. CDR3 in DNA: TGTGCCAGCAGCCCTCGCAGGGAGTCTGGAAACACCATATATTTT. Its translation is CASSPRRESGNTIYF.

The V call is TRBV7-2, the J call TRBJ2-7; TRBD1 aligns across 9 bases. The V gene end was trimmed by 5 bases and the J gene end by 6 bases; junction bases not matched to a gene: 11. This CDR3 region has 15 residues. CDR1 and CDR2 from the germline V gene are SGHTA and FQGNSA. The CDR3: CASSEAWTGALEQYF. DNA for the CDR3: TGTGCCAGCAGCGAGGCCTGGACAGGGGCCCTCGAGCAGTACTTC.

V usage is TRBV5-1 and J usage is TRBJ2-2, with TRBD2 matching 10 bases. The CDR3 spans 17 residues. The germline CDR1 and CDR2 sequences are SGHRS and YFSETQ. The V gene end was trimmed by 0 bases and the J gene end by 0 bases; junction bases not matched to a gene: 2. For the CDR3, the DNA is TGCGCCAGCAGCTTGGTAGCGGGGGGCTCGAACACCGGGGAGCTGTTTTTT. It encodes CASSLVAGGSNTGELFF. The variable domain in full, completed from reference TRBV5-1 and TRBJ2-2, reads KAGVTQTPRYLIKTRGQQVTLSCSPISGHRSVSWYQQTPGQGLQFLFEYFSETQRNKGNFPGRFSGRQFSNSRSEMNVSTLELGDSALYLCASSLVAGGSNTGELFFGEGSRLTVL.

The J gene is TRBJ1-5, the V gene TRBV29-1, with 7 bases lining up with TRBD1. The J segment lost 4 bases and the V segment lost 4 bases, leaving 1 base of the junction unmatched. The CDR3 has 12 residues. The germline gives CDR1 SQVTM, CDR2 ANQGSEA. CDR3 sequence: CSVGDRNQPQHF. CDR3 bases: TGCAGCGTTGGGGACAGAAATCAGCCCCAGCATTTT.

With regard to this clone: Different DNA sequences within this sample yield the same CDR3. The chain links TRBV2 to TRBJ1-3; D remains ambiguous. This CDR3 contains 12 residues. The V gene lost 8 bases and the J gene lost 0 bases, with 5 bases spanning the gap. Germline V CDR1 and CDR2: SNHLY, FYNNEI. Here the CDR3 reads CASRGSGNTIYF. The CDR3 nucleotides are TGTGCCAGCCGGGGCTCTGGAAACACCATATATTTT.